The source of this TCR beta chain is a study of identical twins. TCRdb re-called the 5' RACE reads through MiXCR, storing one row per CDR3 protein. In the table there are about 920,000 distinct CDR3 sequences, about 12% of which are singletons. The table lists this clonotype with many counts. The CDR3 is made up of 14 amino acids. The germline V and J ends were trimmed by 1 base and 7 bases, with 11 bases remaining between them. The V gene's germline CDR1 is SGHTA and CDR2 FQGNSA. The same sample was also used in a study of yellow fever vaccine responses in identical twins.

Sequencing was done on a sample of PBMCs. The receptor's source is a woman younger than 35 in good health. The chain is built from TRBV7-2 and TRBJ2-1, with D uncertain. CDR3 bases: TGTGCCAGCAGCTTAGTCTTAGACTCGAATGAGCAGTTCTTC. Translating gives CASSLVLDSNEQFF.